The clone carrying this T cell receptor (beta chain) was picked up one time. The antigen is undetermined. This record belongs to a study of cytomegalovirus exposure and HLA in healthy donors. General study findings and limits: The records held CMV serostatus as the only immune exposure information.

Researchers ran the PCR with 60 Vbeta and 13 Jbeta primers. In the original analysis: Around 10 million shared chains were among around 80 million unique TCR beta chains counted in a later analysis. Profiling relied on immunoSEQ multiplex PCR, and the TCRdb table lists in-frame clones only, not all of them. That table is the source of V, J and clone size, and D and trimming were worked out from the DNA. The sample includes roughly 180,000 clones, approximately 88% seen only once; the top ten take around 1.3%. This CDR3 has 17 residues. The ends lost 1 base at V and 7 bases at J; junction bases unmatched: 11. Germline CDR1 KGHSH, CDR2 LQKENI.

The TCR originated in a boy aged 2 to 10 in good health and CMV-seronegative. The J gene is TRBJ2-1, the V gene TRBV18, with TRBD2 matching over 9 bases. Input material: PBMCs. CDR3 amino acids: CASSPLASGTSVNEQFF. CDR3 bases: TGTGCCAGCTCACCACTGGCTAGCGGGACTTCGGTTAATGAGCAGTTCTTC.